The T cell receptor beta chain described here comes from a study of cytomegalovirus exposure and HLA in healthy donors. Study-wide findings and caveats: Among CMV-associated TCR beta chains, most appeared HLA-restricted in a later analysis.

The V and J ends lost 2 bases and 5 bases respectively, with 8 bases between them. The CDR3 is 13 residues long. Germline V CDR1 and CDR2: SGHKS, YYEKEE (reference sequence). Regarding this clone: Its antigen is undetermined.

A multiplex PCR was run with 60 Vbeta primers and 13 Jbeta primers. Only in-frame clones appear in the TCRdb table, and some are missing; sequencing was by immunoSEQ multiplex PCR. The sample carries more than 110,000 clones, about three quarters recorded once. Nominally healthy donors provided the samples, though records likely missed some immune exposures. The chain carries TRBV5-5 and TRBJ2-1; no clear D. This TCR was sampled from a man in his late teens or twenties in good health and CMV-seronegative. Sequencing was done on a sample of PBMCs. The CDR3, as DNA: TGTGCCAGCAGCTTTAACGCAGACAATGAGCAGTTCTTC. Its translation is CASSFNADNEQFF.